This is a list of T cell receptor beta chains from one sample in a study of T cells in Graves' hyperthyroidism and ophthalmopathy. MiXCR, applied by TCRdb to the multiplex PCR reads, yields one record per CDR3 protein. The data contain fewer than 300,000 distinct CDR3 sequences, less than 30% of them singletons. The specimen was blood. The source is a man between 35 and 55 years old with Graves' hyperthyroidism that later progressed to Graves' ophthalmopathy. The CDR3 runs from the conserved cysteine through the conserved F or W. D genes are given only for firm matches. For some rows the clone size is stated as once, few or many, or as a class when expanded; others skip it.

TRBJ2-7 TRBD1 many TRBV29-1 14 TGCAGCGTTGAAAATACAGGGGTGACTAACGAGCAGTACTTC CSVENTGVTNEQYF
TRBJ2-2 TRBD2 many TRBV12-3/TRBV12-4 16 TGTGCCAGCACCGGAGACATAGCGGGCGGGGCCGGGGAGCTGTTTTTT CASTGDIAGGAGELFF
TRBJ2-7 - - TRBV6-1 17 TGTGCCAGCAGTCTCTCTGATCGGGCAGGGTCAGCCTACGAGCAGTACTTC CASSLSDRAGSAYEQYF
TRBJ2-5 - - TRBV19 12 TGTGCCAGTAGTACGTTCGAAGAGACCCAGTACTTC CASSTFEETQYF
TRBJ1-1 - few TRBV6-5 17 TGTGCCAGCAGTTTTCGTCGGCGGGGGGCTGGCGGCACTGAAGCTTTCTTT CASSFRRRGAGGTEAFF
TRBJ2-2 - many TRBV6-1 12 TGTGCCAGCGTGGCGGCCGGCGGGGAGCTGTTTTTT CASVAAGGELFF
TRBJ1-1 TRBD1 - TRBV6-1 11 TGTGCCAGCAGTGGGCCGGACAGGCAGTTCTTT CASSGPDRQFF
TRBJ1-2 TRBD1 - TRBV20-1 13 TGCAGTGCTCACGAACGGACAGGGCCAGGCTACACCTTC CSAHERTGPGYTF
TRBJ2-7 - many TRBV12-3/TRBV12-4 16 TGTGCCAGCAGTTTATACGGGACTGCCGATTCCTACGAGCAGTACTTC CASSLYGTADSYEQYF
TRBJ2-7 - - TRBV12-3/TRBV12-4 13 TGTGCCAGCAGCCTAAACGAGGGGGACGAGCAGTACTTC CASSLNEGDEQYF
TRBJ2-5 - - TRBV7-2 11 TGTGCCAGCACCGGCAGGGAGACCCAGTACTTC CASTGRETQYF